The 19 T cell receptor beta chains below were found in one sample sequenced in a study of siplizumab effects on memory and regulatory T cells. Only in-frame clones appear in the TCRdb table, and some are missing; sequencing was by immunoSEQ multiplex PCR. The sample has 100,000 or so clones, just over 90% seen once. Sequenced sample: non-Treg CD4+ T cells sorted from blood. These receptors came from a human donor in good health.

V and J are TRBV27 and TRBJ2-1, with 9 nucleotides matching TRBD2. V was clipped by 5 bases and J by 4 bases; unmatched bases: 3. Germline V gene data show CDR1 as MNHEY and CDR2 as SMNVEV (reference sequence). The CDR3 has 14 residues. CDR3 sequence reads: CASSALAGYNEQFF. DNA of the CDR3: TGTGCCAGCAGTGCTCTAGCGGGATACAATGAGCAGTTCTTC.

This clone was found once. Here the CDR3 DNA reads TGTGCCAGCAGCTTAGTGGTAGGCGGGGGGCATCAAAACACTGAAGCTTTCTTT. This encodes CASSLVVGGGHQNTEAFF. The V call is TRBV7-2, the J call TRBJ1-1; D is perhaps TRBD1 (6 bases). Germline CDR1 is SGHTA and CDR2 is FQGNSA. The germline V and J ends were trimmed by 1 base and 2 bases, with 20 bases remaining between them. This CDR3 spans 18 amino acids.

The chain links TRBV5-1 to TRBJ2-1; D gene unclear. This CDR3 is 11 amino acids long. The germline CDR1 and CDR2 sequences are SGHRS and YFSETQ. V gave up 0 bases and J gave up 10 bases, with 5 bases separating them. CDR3 sequence (DNA): TGCGCCAGCAGCTTGGGAGTCGAGCAGTTCTTC. This codes for CASSLGVEQFF.

The J gene is TRBJ1-2, the V gene TRBV5-8; tentative D call: TRBD1 (5 bases). This CDR3 has 13 amino acids. Germline lookup yields CDR1 SGHTS and CDR2 YDEGEE. Trimming took 1 base from V and 3 from J, leaving 7 bases between them. The CDR3 DNA sequence: TGTGCCAGCAGCTTGCGGGGGTACTATGGCTACACCTTC. This gives the protein CASSLRGYYGYTF.

This chain joins TRBV10-3 and TRBJ1-1; 7 bases line up with TRBD1. The V gene's germline CDR1 is ENHRY and CDR2 SYGVKD. Germline trimming cut 0 bases from V and 8 bases from J; bases unmatched to any gene: 6. The CDR3 is 14 residues long. CDR3 sequence: CAISESYRGKEAFF. As DNA, the CDR3 is TGTGCCATCAGTGAGTCCTACAGGGGTAAGGAAGCTTTCTTT.

The chain recombines TRBV14 with TRBJ2-7; maybe TRBD1 (6 bases). Trimming left V 1 base short and J 3 bases short, with 19 bases between. Per the germline V gene, CDR1 is SGHDN and CDR2 is FVKESK. This CDR3 comprises 17 residues. The CDR3 spells CASSQGGWGLGVYEQYF. The CDR3 nucleotides are TGTGCCAGCAGCCAAGGCGGGTGGGGGCTTGGTGTCTACGAGCAGTACTTC.

The V and J genes are TRBV18 and TRBJ2-7; 8 positions agree with TRBD1. The CDR3 runs 13 residues. The germline CDR1 and CDR2 sequences are KGHSH and LQKENI. J lost 6 bases, V lost 5 bases, and 6 bases had no gene match. CDR3: CASSSGQGFEQYF. The CDR3 DNA reads TGTGCCAGCTCATCAGGACAGGGTTTCGAGCAGTACTTC.

V is TRBV13 and J is TRBJ2-3, with TRBD2 identical over 10 bases. Germline assignment: CDR1 PRHDT and CDR2 FYEKMQ (reference sequence). This CDR3 is built from 17 residues. V shed 0 bases and J 2 bases; nucleotides not matched to a gene: 5. The CDR3, as DNA: TGTGCCAGCAGCTTAGGCCTGAGCGGGGGGGCCACAGATACGCAGTATTTT. Translating it yields CASSLGLSGGATDTQYF.

This clone is a singleton in its sample. V gene TRBV5-4 combines with J gene TRBJ2-7; TRBD1 matches at 7 bases. Trimming removed 4 bases from V and 6 bases from J; junction bases left unmatched: 13. The CDR3 has 15 residues. Germline loops: CDR1 SGHNT, CDR2 YYREEE (reference sequence). Here the CDR3 reads CASSQFDRESPEQYF. In DNA form, the CDR3 reads TGTGCCAGCAGCCAGTTCGACAGGGAGTCCCCCGAGCAGTACTTC.

The V call is TRBV19, the J call TRBJ2-3; D not certain. CDR3 length: 15 residues. V lost 1 base, J lost 0 bases, and 8 bases lay in between. Germline CDR1 LNHDA, CDR2 SQIVND (reference sequence). This CDR3 reads CASSIAHGSTDTQYF. CDR3 in DNA: TGTGCCAGTAGTATAGCCCACGGTAGCACAGATACGCAGTATTTT.

This chain connects TRBV7-2 to TRBJ2-2, with D possibly being TRBD1 or TRBD2 (5 bases each). Trimming left V 2 bases short and J 4 bases short, with 8 bases between. Looked up from germline, CDR1 is SGHTA and CDR2 is FQGNSA. The CDR3 covers 14 residues. CDR3 coding DNA: TGTGCCAGCAGCTTAACTGGGGGCACCGGGGAGCTGTTTTTT. Translating gives CASSLTGGTGELFF.

The rearrangement links TRBV14 to TRBJ2-7; D possibly corresponds to TRBD2 (7 bases). CDR3 length: 14 residues. Trimming took 3 bases from V and 4 from J, leaving 13 bases between them. Germline loops: CDR1 SGHDN, CDR2 FVKESK. The CDR3 nucleotides are TGTGCCAGCAGCCACCTAGGGGGGGAATACGAGCAGTACTTC. Translating gives CASSHLGGEYEQYF.

V usage is TRBV6-5 and J usage is TRBJ2-1; the D gene could be TRBD1 or TRBD2 (5 bases each). Trimming took off 2 bases at V and 8 bases at J, with 16 bases between the two ends. Germline V lookup: CDR1 MNHEY, CDR2 SVGAGI. CDR3 length: 15 residues. The CDR3 spells CASSYEGRRVDEQFF. Here the CDR3 DNA reads TGTGCCAGCAGTTACGAGGGACGAAGGGTGGATGAGCAGTTCTTC.

The V gene is TRBV28, the J gene TRBJ2-7; 10 bases match TRBD1. CDR1 and CDR2 from the germline V gene are MDHEN and SYDVKM. The CDR3 is 17 residues long. V was pared by 3 bases and J by 2 bases, with 10 bases of the junction left unmatched. The CDR3 DNA follows: TGTGCCAGCAGTTTCTTTGGGACAGGGGACCCCCCCTACGAGCAGTACTTC. It encodes CASSFFGTGDPPYEQYF.

The chain is built from TRBV28 and TRBJ1-5, with D perhaps matching TRBD1 (6 bases). Germline values: CDR1 MDHEN, CDR2 SYDVKM. The CDR3 length is 20 residues. V lost 6 bases and J 0 bases, leaving 27 bases between the germline ends. CDR3 DNA: TGTGCCAGCAGAACTCCCCCCGGGGGGGCCCGGTCCTATAGCAATCAGCCCCAGCATTTT. Translation: CASRTPPGGARSYSNQPQHF.

The gene calls are TRBV19 and TRBJ1-6; D is uncertain. The CDR3 spans 16 residues. Deletions cut 6 bases from V and 2 bases from J, with 14 bases between. Germline CDR1 and CDR2: LNHDA and SQIVND (reference sequence). Here the CDR3 DNA reads TGTGCCAGTAGAAACCAAGGAGGCCCCTATAATTCACCCCTCCACTTT. It is translated as CASRNQGGPYNSPLHF.

The chain employs TRBV6-4 and TRBJ2-1; D possibly corresponds to TRBD1 (6 bases). V gave up 0 bases and J gave up 10 bases, with 16 bases separating them. Per the germline V gene, CDR1 is MRHNA and CDR2 is SNTAGT. CDR3 length equals 15 residues. The CDR3 sequence: CASSDSTSGAQEQFF. In DNA form, the CDR3 reads TGTGCCAGCAGTGACTCTACCTCAGGGGCCCAAGAGCAGTTCTTC.

This clone was picked up one time. This sequence joins TRBV19 and TRBJ1-1; 11 bases are a match to TRBD1. This CDR3 is 17 amino acids long. V trimming: 5 bases; J trimming: 1 base; junction bases outside the gene matches: 9. The germline CDR1 and CDR2 sequences are LNHDA and SQIVND (reference sequence). The CDR3 bases are TGTGCCAGTAGTCCGAGGACAGGGGGCCGAGGGAACACTGAAGCTTTCTTT. Translating it yields CASSPRTGGRGNTEAFF.

This clone occurred once. The V call is TRBV5-4, the J call TRBJ2-2, with 8 bases fitting TRBD1. The V gene's germline CDR1 is SGHNT and CDR2 YYREEE (reference sequence). CDR3 length: 15 amino acids. V lost 0 bases and J lost 6; bases outside the gene matches: 4. In nucleotides, the CDR3 is TGTGCCAGCAGCTTGGGGACAGGGTCAGCCGGGGAGCTGTTTTTT. Residues: CASSLGTGSAGELFF.